This T cell receptor (beta chain) came from a study of T-cell memory formation after mild COVID-19. Study information: Each donor largely had its own TCR clusters. General study points: Cross-reactive memory seemingly joined, as some responding clones were found in pre-infection memory.

This clonotype was counted a few times. Its antigen is as yet unknown. TCRdb processed the 5' RACE reads anew with MiXCR; each CDR3 protein has one entry. The profile covers about 210,000 distinct CDR3 sequences, with roughly a tenth appearing a single time and approximately 3% taken by the ten largest. Per germline, CDR1 MNHEY and CDR2 SVGAGI. The CDR3 extends over 14 amino acids. Trimming took 0 bases from V and 1 from J, leaving 4 bases between them. This clonotype was obtained from a man between 18 and 29 years old who had mild COVID-19 (a few samples of this study predate the infection). Cell type and time point are not known. The chain links TRBV6-5 to TRBJ1-3; D is unresolved. The material sequenced was PBMCs or a T cell subset sorted from them (not recorded which). The chain's CDR3 is CASSYSPSGNTIYF. The CDR3 DNA follows: TGTGCCAGCAGTTACTCCCCGTCTGGAAACACCATATATTTT.